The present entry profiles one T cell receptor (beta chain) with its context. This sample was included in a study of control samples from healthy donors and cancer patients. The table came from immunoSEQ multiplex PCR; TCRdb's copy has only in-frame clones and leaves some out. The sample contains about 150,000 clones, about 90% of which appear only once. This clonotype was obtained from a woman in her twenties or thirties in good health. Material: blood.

The CDR3 region has the DNA TGTGCCAGTAGTAACGCCCGGAGACAGGGGAATGAAAAACTGTTTTTT. Its translation: CASSNARRQGNEKLFF. The V call is TRBV19, the J call TRBJ1-4, with 8 bases identical to TRBD1. V shed 4 bases, J shed 5 bases, and the junction held 9 bases outside the gene matches. Germline V gene lookup returns CDR1 LNHDA and CDR2 SQIVND (reference sequence). The CDR3 sequence is 16 residues long.